The T cell receptor beta chain described here comes from a study of blood T cell repertoires in COVID-19. Looking at the study overall: Italy, Spain and the United States were the sources of the convalescent and acute COVID-19 samples. PBMCs, B-cell-depleted T cells, or T cells provided the cDNA or gDNA that made up the material.

Authors' methods: From reference gene primer amplification, estimates of nucleated cell counts were derived. TCRdb's copy holds only in-frame clones and misses some; the assay was immunoSEQ multiplex PCR. That table supplies the V and J calls and clone size; D and trimming were determined from the DNA. Of about 150,000 clones listed, about 86% were seen once; the top ten hold 9.2%. CDR3 length: 18 residues. V shed 5 bases and J 0 bases; nucleotides not matched to a gene: 7. CDR1 is KGHDR and CDR2 is SFDVKD in the germline V gene. The chain employs TRBV24-1 and TRBJ2-1; 12 nucleotides match TRBD2. The specimen sequenced was PBMCs or T cells enriched from blood (not recorded which). This receptor was identified in a man between 50 and 59 years old who had recovered from COVID-19. The CDR3 sequence: CATSGWTSGASSYNEQFF. In DNA form, the CDR3 reads TGTGCCACCAGTGGTTGGACTAGCGGGGCCAGCTCCTACAATGAGCAGTTCTTC.